These 17 T cell receptor beta chains were sequenced from one sample in a study of graft-versus-host responses after intestinal transplantation. Libraries were prepared by immunoSEQ multiplex PCR; TCRdb keeps only in-frame clonotypes and omits some of them. The sample lists some 40,000 clones, around 90% occurring once. Once graft tissue had been processed, intraepithelial and lamina propria lymphocytes were released. Sequences were derived from ileum tissue, sampled almost 210 days after intestinal transplant. These receptors were collected from a human patient who received an intestinal transplant, so some T cells may come from the graft donor.

This chain links TRBV7-8 with TRBJ2-2; 11 positions match TRBD2. Germline CDR1 reads SGHVS; CDR2 reads FQNEAQ. The CDR3 is made up of 17 amino acids. With 1 base clipped from V and 1 base from J, the junction kept 2 bases outside the gene matches. The CDR3 DNA reads TGTGCCAGCAGCTTAGTGCTAGCGGGGGGGAACACCGGGGAGCTGTTTTTT. This translates into CASSLVLAGGNTGELFF.

The V and J genes are TRBV11-1 and TRBJ2-7, with D uncertain. The germline CDR1 and CDR2 sequences are SGHAT and FQDESV (reference sequence). This CDR3 spans 14 amino acids. Trimming left V 3 bases short and J 2 bases short, with 11 bases between. This CDR3 is CASSFTGAPYEQYF. Written as DNA, the CDR3 is TGTGCCAGCAGCTTCACTGGAGCGCCCTACGAGCAGTACTTC. Supplemented by reference TRBV11-1 and TRBJ2-7, the full variable domain reads EAEVAQSPRYKITEKSQAVAFWCDPISGHATLYWYRQILGQGPELLVQFQDESVVDDSQLPKDRFSAERLKGVDSTLKIQPAELGDSAMYLCASSFTGAPYEQYFGPGTRLTVT.

This clone was seen a single time. CDR3 region: CASSRSPGDEQFF. For the CDR3, the DNA is TGCGCCAGCAGCAGAAGCCCCGGGGATGAGCAGTTCTTC. The chain employs TRBV5-1 and TRBJ2-1; D is perhaps TRBD2 (5 bases). CDR3 length: 13 amino acids. V was trimmed by 4 bases and J by 8 bases, leaving 13 bases between them. Germline V gene data show CDR1 as SGHRS and CDR2 as YFSETQ.

This rearrangement joins TRBV28 to TRBJ2-3; 7 nucleotides align to TRBD2. The junction had 7 bases not matched to a gene; V was cut back by 2 bases and J by 2 bases. This CDR3 has 16 amino acids. The germline CDR1 and CDR2 sequences are MDHEN and SYDVKM. CDR3 amino acids: CASSLRGGVATDTQYF. For the CDR3, the DNA is TGTGCCAGCAGTTTACGGGGAGGGGTAGCCACAGATACGCAGTATTTT.

The chain carries TRBV4-1 and TRBJ1-4; D gene uncertain. Germline values: CDR1 MGHRA, CDR2 YSYEKL. This CDR3 is built from 15 residues. Trimming cost V 4 bases and J 6 bases, with 15 bases left between them. CDR3 protein: CASSRAPGNDEKLFF. CDR3 DNA sequence: TGCGCCAGCAGCCGCGCCCCGGGAAACGATGAAAAACTGTTTTTT.

V and J are TRBV18 and TRBJ2-7; D is ambiguous. The CDR3 contains 14 residues. V gave up 2 bases and J gave up 3 bases, with 11 bases separating them. Germline CDR1 KGHSH, CDR2 LQKENI. The CDR3 coding sequence is TGTGCCAGCTCACCAGCCGGATTCAACTACGAGCAGTACTTC. Its translation: CASSPAGFNYEQYF. The full variable domain, completed using reference TRBV18 and TRBJ2-7, is NAGVMQNPRHLVRRRGQEARLRCSPMKGHSHVYWYRQLPEEGLKFMVYLQKENIIDESGMPKERFSAEFPKEGPSILRIQQVVRGDSAAYFCASSPAGFNYEQYFGPGTRLTVT.

The chain combines TRBV28 with TRBJ1-3; the D is unclear. V gave up 2 bases and J gave up 0 bases, with 8 bases separating them. Looked up from germline, CDR1 is MDHEN and CDR2 is SYDVKM. There are 15 residues in the CDR3. CDR3 in DNA: TGTGCCAGCAGTTTAGCAGCAAGCTCTGGAAACACCATATATTTT. This translates into CASSLAASSGNTIYF. Combining the CDR3 with reference TRBV28 and TRBJ1-3 gives the whole variable domain DVKVTQSSRYLVKRTGEKVFLECVQDMDHENMFWYRQDPGLGLRLIYFSYDVKMKEKGDIPEGYSVSREKKERFSLILESASTNQTSMYLCASSLAASSGNTIYFGEGSWLTVV.

The V and J genes are TRBV5-4 and TRBJ2-3, with D perhaps matching TRBD2 (5 bases). Germline lookup yields CDR1 SGHNT and CDR2 YYREEE (reference sequence). Trimming took off 0 bases at V and 3 bases at J, with 8 bases between the two ends. This CDR3 spans 14 amino acids. CDR3 DNA: TGTGCCAGCAGCTTGGGGACTCCGACAGATACGCAGTATTTT. Encoded protein: CASSLGTPTDTQYF.

The genes are TRBV28 and TRBJ1-3; D is unresolved. V was shortened by 3 bases and J by 4 bases, with 16 bases between the two germline ends. The germline V gene encodes CDR1 MDHEN and CDR2 SYDVKM. The CDR3 totals 16 residues. The CDR3 nucleotides read TGTGCCAGCAGTTTTGGTGGAACTGGGATCGGAAACACCATATATTTT. It codes for CASSFGGTGIGNTIYF. The full variable domain, its missing parts supplied by reference TRBV28 and TRBJ1-3, is DVKVTQSSRYLVKRTGEKVFLECVQDMDHENMFWYRQDPGLGLRLIYFSYDVKMKEKGDIPEGYSVSREKKERFSLILESASTNQTSMYLCASSFGGTGIGNTIYFGEGSWLTVV.

The V and J genes are TRBV4-2 and TRBJ2-1, with 9 positions matching TRBD2. Unmatched junction bases numbered 13, after V lost 3 bases and J lost 10 bases. Germline-derived CDR1 and CDR2 are LGHNA and YNFKEQ. This CDR3 has 16 residues. DNA for the CDR3: TGTGCCAGCAGCCAGGCTGAGCTAGCGGGATTAGGAGAGCAGTTCTTC. It codes for CASSQAELAGLGEQFF.

The chain links TRBV27 to TRBJ2-1, with 9 nucleotides matching TRBD2. Germline V gene data show CDR1 as MNHEY and CDR2 as SMNVEV (reference sequence). This CDR3 has 14 residues. V was clipped by 7 bases and J by 10 bases; unmatched bases: 11. The CDR3 spells CASNHPGLAGEQFF. CDR3 DNA: TGTGCCAGCAATCACCCGGGACTAGCAGGAGAGCAGTTCTTC.

The chain links TRBV5-1 to TRBJ2-7; D possibly corresponds to TRBD1 (5 bases). The CDR3 runs to 15 residues. The V end was cut by 0 bases, the J end by 2 bases, with 12 bases between. The germline gives CDR1 SGHRS, CDR2 YFSETQ. The CDR3 loop is CASSLAWGYAYEQYF. The CDR3 bases are TGCGCCAGCAGCTTGGCCTGGGGCTACGCCTACGAGCAGTACTTC.

The rearrangement uses TRBV2 and TRBJ2-1, with 7 bases lining up with TRBD1. J gave up 0 bases and V 4 bases, and 0 bases lay outside the gene matches. Per germline, CDR1 SNHLY and CDR2 FYNNEI. The length of the CDR3 is 14 residues. CDR3 residues: CASSGDSSYNEQFF. CDR3 in DNA: TGTGCCAGCAGTGGGGACAGCTCCTACAATGAGCAGTTCTTC.

This chain connects TRBV2 to TRBJ1-6; unclear D gene. Per the germline V gene, CDR1 is SNHLY and CDR2 is FYNNEI. CDR3 length: 16 residues. Trimming removed 3 bases at V and 6 bases at J, with 15 bases between. The CDR3 region is CASSERRAASNSPLHF. In nucleotides, the CDR3 is TGTGCCAGCAGTGAGAGGAGGGCAGCTAGTAATTCACCCCTCCACTTT. Variable domain in full (rest from reference TRBV2 and TRBJ1-6): EPEVTQTPSHQVTQMGQEVILRCVPISNHLYFYWYRQILGQKVEFLVSFYNNEISEKSEIFDDQFSVERPDGSNFTLKIRSTKLEDSAMYFCASSERRAASNSPLHFGNGTRLTVT.

This chain uses TRBV5-1 with TRBJ1-6; TRBD1 aligns across 8 bases. The CDR3 sequence is 15 residues long. The V and J ends lost 4 bases and 6 bases, in that order; junction bases with no gene match: 6. Germline assignment: CDR1 SGHRS and CDR2 YFSETQ. CDR3 nucleotides: TGCGCCAGCAGCACTTCGGGACAGGTTAATTCACCCCTCCACTTT. This encodes CASSTSGQVNSPLHF.

The J gene is TRBJ2-7, the V gene TRBV6-1; TRBD1 agrees at 7 bases. Trimming took 2 bases from V and 3 from J; bases not matched to a gene: 10. CDR1 and CDR2 (germline): MNHNS, SASEGT. This CDR3 spans 16 amino acids. The CDR3: CASSEFKQGSFYEQYF. CDR3 bases: TGTGCCAGCAGTGAATTCAAACAGGGGTCCTTCTACGAGCAGTACTTC.

A note on this clone: This CDR3 is also generated by other DNA sequences in the sample. The V call is TRBV28, the J call TRBJ2-7, with 10 positions matching TRBD1. With 3 bases clipped from V and 6 bases from J, the junction kept 2 bases outside the gene matches. Per germline, CDR1 MDHEN and CDR2 SYDVKM. This CDR3 region has 13 residues. The CDR3 nucleotides read TGTGCCAGCAGTTTCGGGGACAGGGGCGAGCAGTACTTC. This encodes CASSFGDRGEQYF.